What follows are 32 T cell receptor beta chains derived from one specimen sequenced in a study of blood T cell repertoires in COVID-19. Clones were read by immunoSEQ multiplex PCR, and TCRdb kept only the in-frame ones, dropping some. Among more than 250,000 clones listed, roughly 85% were seen once. Sequencing was performed on peripheral blood. The receptors come from a man between 50 and 59 years old with active or convalescent COVID-19.

This clone was recorded a few times. The chain is built from TRBV7-8 and TRBJ1-5; perhaps TRBD1 as D (5 bases). Deletions cut 5 bases from V and 5 bases from J, with 19 bases between. Germline V gene sequence: CDR1 SGHVS, CDR2 FQNEAQ. The CDR3 runs to 16 residues. CDR3: CASSHLGGGLDQPQHF. The CDR3 bases are TGTGCCAGCAGCCACCTCGGGGGGGGGTTGGATCAGCCCCAGCATTTT.

The chain couples TRBV7-9 to TRBJ1-2; D uncertain. Trimming cost V 3 bases and J 2 bases, with 4 bases left between them. The CDR3 is 12 amino acids. CDR1 and CDR2 from the germline V gene are SEHNR and FQNEAQ (reference sequence). CDR3 sequence (DNA): TGTGCCAGCAGCTTCCCAAACTATGGCTACACCTTC. Translating it yields CASSFPNYGYTF.

V gene TRBV24-1 combines with J gene TRBJ2-3; tentative D call: TRBD1 (5 bases). CDR1 is KGHDR and CDR2 is SFDVKD in the germline V gene. This CDR3 is 13 amino acids long. Trimming removed 8 bases from V and 5 bases from J, with 13 bases in between. CDR3: CATISQGKDTQYF. The CDR3 nucleotides read TGTGCCACCATATCCCAGGGCAAAGATACGCAGTATTTT.

The V call is TRBV30, the J call TRBJ2-3, with a weak D call TRBD1 (5 bases). This CDR3 spans 12 amino acids. V gave up 4 bases and J gave up 2 bases, with 7 bases separating them. CDR1 is GTSNPN, CDR2 SVGIG, per germline (reference sequence). CDR3 sequence: CAWTGSTDTQYF. CDR3 coding DNA: TGTGCCTGGACAGGGTCCACAGATACGCAGTATTTT. Looking up the rest from reference TRBV30 and TRBJ2-3 gives the full variable domain: SQTIHQWPATLVQPVGSPLSLECTVEGTSNPNLYWYRQAAGRGLQLLFYSVGIGQISSEVPQNLSASRPQDRQFILSSKKLLLSDSGFYLCAWTGSTDTQYFGPGTRLTVL.

The rearrangement links TRBV7-9 to TRBJ1-2, with D maybe TRBD1 (5 bases). Trimming shortened V by 0 bases and J by 0 bases, and 8 bases separated the two germline ends. This CDR3 region has 15 residues. The germline CDR1 and CDR2 sequences are SEHNR and FQNEAQ (reference sequence). The CDR3 region has the DNA TGTGCCAGCAGCTTAGCCCCAGGGTCTAACTATGGCTACACCTTC. Protein sequence: CASSLAPGSNYGYTF.

The genes are TRBV28 and TRBJ1-1; D unclear. V lost 2 bases, J lost 11 bases, and 12 bases lay in between. Germline CDR1 MDHEN, CDR2 SYDVKM. The CDR3 contains 12 residues. CDR3 sequence (DNA): TGTGCCAGCAGTTTAATGGAGGGAAGGGCTTTCTTT. Protein: CASSLMEGRAFF.

The chain's CDR3 is CASVGQGLKGIQYF. DNA for the CDR3: TGTGCCAGCGTGGGCCAGGGCCTGAAGGGCATTCAGTACTTC. This chain uses TRBV6-5 with TRBJ2-4; D is perhaps TRBD1 (5 bases). From germline, CDR1 is MNHEY and CDR2 SVGAGI. This CDR3 is 14 amino acids long. V was trimmed by 8 bases and J by 9 bases, leaving 20 bases between them.

V gene TRBV20-1 combines with J gene TRBJ1-2; D unresolved. This CDR3 is built from 11 residues. Germline assignment: CDR1 DFQATT and CDR2 SNEGSKA (reference sequence). Trimming took off 5 bases at V and 8 bases at J, with 12 bases between the two ends. The CDR3 spells CSAWRARGYTF. The CDR3 DNA follows: TGCAGTGCTTGGCGGGCTCGCGGCTACACCTTC.

This chain links TRBV19 with TRBJ2-1; the match to TRBD2 covers 14 bases. Germline CDR1 is LNHDA and CDR2 is SQIVND (reference sequence). CDR3 length: 15 amino acids. The ends lost 10 bases at V and 4 bases at J; junction bases unmatched: 6. CDR3 bases: TGTGCCACAGGGACTAGCGGGAGTCCTTACAATGAGCAGTTCTTC. As protein: CATGTSGSPYNEQFF.

The V call is TRBV28, the J call TRBJ2-7; 8 bases map to TRBD2. Losses at the gene ends were 4 bases for V and 2 bases for J; bases not matched to a gene: 10. This CDR3 spans 16 amino acids. The germline gives CDR1 MDHEN, CDR2 SYDVKM. CDR3 in DNA: TGTGCCAGCAGTTCGCCGGGAGGAGCGGGGGCCTACGAGCAGTACTTC. This translates into CASSSPGGAGAYEQYF.

This clone was observed once. This chain uses TRBV6-5 with TRBJ1-1; 10 positions agree with TRBD1. CDR1 is MNHEY and CDR2 is SVGAGI in the germline V gene. Germline trimming cut 6 bases from V and 1 base from J; bases unmatched to any gene: 2. The CDR3 is 14 amino acids. The CDR3 sequence is CASSRQGANTEAFF. DNA of the CDR3: TGTGCCAGCAGCAGACAGGGGGCGAACACTGAAGCTTTCTTT.

The chain carries TRBV19 and TRBJ2-3, with 8 positions matching TRBD2. CDR3 length: 16 amino acids. Looked up from germline, CDR1 is LNHDA and CDR2 is SQIVND (reference sequence). Germline trimming cut 3 bases from V and 4 bases from J; bases unmatched to any gene: 9. The DNA of the CDR3 is TGTGCCAGTAGTATGACTAGCGTCGTACGGTCAGATACGCAGTATTTT. The encoded protein is CASSMTSVVRSDTQYF.

The chain has TRBV29-1 and TRBJ1-2; D perhaps matches TRBD1 (5 bases). Germline assignment: CDR1 SQVTM and CDR2 ANQGSEA. CDR3 length: 13 residues. The V end lost 4 bases, the J end lost 6 bases, and 15 bases lay between the germline ends. CDR3 nucleotides: TGCAGCGTTGGCCCCAGGGTGACGGATGGCTACACCTTC. Protein: CSVGPRVTDGYTF.

The chain joins TRBV14 to TRBJ1-4; D unclear. Trimming left V 1 base short and J 3 bases short, with 9 bases between. In germline, CDR1 is SGHDN, CDR2 FVKESK. The CDR3 has 15 residues. The CDR3 nucleotides are TGTGCCAGCAGCCAAGGGGCAGTGGCTAATGAAAAACTGTTTTTT. Protein sequence: CASSQGAVANEKLFF.

This rearrangement joins TRBV28 to TRBJ1-1; 7 bases are shared with TRBD1. J was trimmed by 2 bases and V by 11 bases; bases with no gene match: 11. CDR3 length: 14 residues. Germline V gene data show CDR1 as MDHEN and CDR2 as SYDVKM. The CDR3 here is CAGGYRGRNTEAFF. The CDR3, as DNA: TGTGCCGGCGGATACAGGGGACGAAACACTGAAGCTTTCTTT.

V gene TRBV14 combines with J gene TRBJ2-2, with D unclear. Germline CDR1 reads SGHDN; CDR2 reads FVKESK. Trimming removed 2 bases from V and 4 bases from J, with 8 bases in between. CDR3 size: 14 residues. The DNA for the CDR3 is TGTGCCAGCAGCCAATGGCTCTCCACCGGGGAGCTGTTTTTT. Translating gives CASSQWLSTGELFF.

The genes are TRBV7-2 and TRBJ2-1; 9 bases align to TRBD2. Looked up from germline, CDR1 is SGHTA and CDR2 is FQGNSA. Unmatched junction bases numbered 6, after V lost 5 bases and J lost 1 base. This CDR3 comprises 16 residues. DNA of the CDR3: TGTGCCAGCAGCCAACTAGCGGGCCTGTCCTACAATGAGCAGTTCTTC. It codes for CASSQLAGLSYNEQFF.

The J gene is TRBJ2-3, the V gene TRBV6-5; TRBD2 might be the D (6 bases). CDR1 and CDR2 from the germline V gene are MNHEY and SVGAGI. This CDR3 is built from 13 residues. The germline V and J ends were trimmed by 5 bases and 5 bases, with 11 bases remaining between them. For the CDR3, the DNA is TGTGCCAGCAGTATACAGGAGGGAGATACGCAGTATTTT. Translating it yields CASSIQEGDTQYF.

The V gene is TRBV5-5, the J gene TRBJ1-2, with TRBD1 matching 7 bases. With V trimmed by 5 bases and J by 2 bases, 9 bases remained unmatched. This CDR3 is built from 15 residues. The V gene's germline CDR1 is SGHKS and CDR2 YYEKEE (reference sequence). CDR3 bases: TGTGCCAGCAGTTACTTCGGGACAGACAACTATGGCTACACCTTC. It is translated as CASSYFGTDNYGYTF. The complete variable domain, with remaining parts taken from reference TRBV5-5 and TRBJ1-2, reads DAGVTQSPTHLIKTRGQQVTLRCSPISGHKSVSWYQQVLGQGPQFIFQYYEKEERGRGNFPDRFSARQFPNYSSELNVNALLLGDSALYLCASSYFGTDNYGYTFGSGTRLTVV.

The gene calls are TRBV28 and TRBJ2-7; 9 nucleotides align to TRBD2. CDR1 is MDHEN, CDR2 SYDVKM, per germline. This CDR3 is 15 amino acids long. The ends lost 10 bases at V and 0 bases at J; junction bases unmatched: 10. CDR3: CATFRGGEPSYEQYF. The CDR3, as DNA: TGTGCCACCTTCCGCGGGGGGGAGCCCTCCTACGAGCAGTACTTC.

This sequence joins TRBV5-1 and TRBJ2-2; 7 bases are shared with TRBD1. V gave up 3 bases and J gave up 2 bases; unmatched junction bases: 7. The CDR3 covers 16 residues. Germline V lookup: CDR1 SGHRS, CDR2 YFSETQ. CDR3 bases: TGCGCCAGCAGCTACACGGGACAGTATAACACCGGGGAGCTGTTTTTT. This gives the protein CASSYTGQYNTGELFF.

The chain is built from TRBV7-3 and TRBJ1-1; 8 bases agree with TRBD1. Germline assignment: CDR1 SGHTA and CDR2 FQGTGA. V lost 2 bases and J lost 6; bases outside the gene matches: 5. This CDR3 comprises 14 residues. The CDR3: CASSLLGDRSEAFF. In DNA form, the CDR3 reads TGTGCCAGCAGCTTACTCGGGGACAGGTCTGAAGCTTTCTTT.

This sequence joins TRBV7-2 and TRBJ2-3, with TRBD2 matching over 13 bases. The CDR3 covers 15 residues. The V and J ends lost 5 bases and 7 bases, in that order; junction bases with no gene match: 6. Germline CDR1 is SGHTA and CDR2 is FQGNSA. CDR3 sequence reads: CASSPGTSGKNTQYF. The CDR3 DNA follows: TGTGCCAGCAGCCCCGGGACTAGCGGGAAGAATACGCAGTATTTT.

This clone was seen just once. The chain is built from TRBV9 and TRBJ1-3, with 9 bases aligning to TRBD1. The junction had 8 bases not matched to a gene; V was cut back by 3 bases and J by 7 bases. The germline gives CDR1 SGDLS, CDR2 YYNGEE. The CDR3 totals 15 residues. CDR3 residues: CASSAPRTGVNTIYF. CDR3 nucleotide sequence: TGTGCCAGCAGCGCCCCGAGGACAGGGGTGAACACCATATATTTT.

The chain joins TRBV5-6 to TRBJ1-1; D possibly corresponds to TRBD1 (5 bases). V lost 4 bases and J 5 bases, leaving 27 bases between the germline ends. Per germline, CDR1 SGHDT and CDR2 YYEEEE. The CDR3 extends over 18 amino acids. The CDR3 nucleotides read TGTGCCAGCAGCGAGAGGACCGGGGGTCCGCTTACTAGGACTGAAGCTTTCTTT. This sequence encodes CASSERTGGPLTRTEAFF.

V is TRBV4-3 and J is TRBJ1-2, with a tentative D call TRBD1 (6 bases). Trimming removed 3 bases at V and 4 bases at J, with 18 bases between. CDR3 size: 16 residues. Germline V lookup: CDR1 LGHNA, CDR2 YSLEER. CDR3 bases: TGCGCCAGCAGCCATCCAGGGGTATTAAGTCTCTATGGCTACACCTTC. The encoded protein is CASSHPGVLSLYGYTF.

This chain joins TRBV6-5 and TRBJ1-6; D is uncertain. This CDR3 region has 14 residues. The germline V gene encodes CDR1 MNHEY and CDR2 SVGAGI. The V and J ends lost 0 bases and 10 bases respectively, with 10 bases between them. The DNA for the CDR3 is TGTGCCAGCAGTTACTCAGGAGCGGGATCACCCCTCCACTTT. Protein sequence: CASSYSGAGSPLHF.

This clone was counted between two and nine times. V is TRBV6-2 or TRBV6-3 and J is TRBJ1-1, with TRBD1 matching over 8 bases. This CDR3 region has 15 residues. Losses at the gene ends were 2 bases for V and 2 bases for J; bases not matched to a gene: 4. In germline, CDR1 is MNHEY, CDR2 SVGEGT. The CDR3 nucleotides are TGTGCCAGCAGTTACGACAGGGGAATCAACACTGAAGCTTTCTTT. Protein: CASSYDRGINTEAFF.

The V and J genes are TRBV25-1 and TRBJ2-7; 7 nucleotides align to TRBD1. Germline CDR1 and CDR2: MGHDK and SYGVNS. J was trimmed by 7 bases and V by 10 bases; bases with no gene match: 7. The CDR3 is 11 residues long. CDR3 residues: CAIKGAGEQYF. The CDR3 DNA sequence: TGTGCCATAAAGGGGGCTGGGGAGCAGTACTTC.

V is TRBV6-5 and J is TRBJ2-1; TRBD2 matches 9 bases. Trimming removed 8 bases from V and 0 bases from J; junction bases left unmatched: 5. Germline V gene data show CDR1 as MNHEY and CDR2 as SVGAGI. The CDR3 runs to 15 residues. The chain's CDR3 is CASLSGSGSYNEQFF. The CDR3 coding sequence is TGTGCCAGCCTTAGCGGGAGCGGCTCCTACAATGAGCAGTTCTTC.

In this sample, this clone turned up a few times. This CDR3 reads CASSLGLPDTQYF. The CDR3 DNA sequence: TGTGCCAGCAGCTTAGGACTTCCGGATACGCAGTATTTT. The rearrangement uses TRBV7-2 and TRBJ2-3; D is undetermined. CDR3 length equals 13 residues. V lost 1 base and J lost 6, with 8 bases in between. Germline lookup yields CDR1 SGHTA and CDR2 FQGNSA. Full variable domain (outside the CDR3, taken from reference TRBV7-2 and TRBJ2-3): GAGVSQSPSNKVTEKGKDVELRCDPISGHTALYWYRQSLGQGLEFLIYFQGNSAPDKSGLPSDRFSAERTGGSVSTLTIQRTQQEDSAVYLCASSLGLPDTQYFGPGTRLTVL.

This clone occurred a few times. V and J are TRBV12-3 or TRBV12-4 and TRBJ2-1; a possible D gene is TRBD2 (5 bases). V was shortened by 5 bases and J by 9 bases, with 11 bases between the two germline ends. The CDR3 is 12 amino acids. The CDR3 loop is CASSPSAGEQFF. The CDR3 DNA reads TGTGCCAGCAGTCCCAGTGCGGGTGAGCAGTTCTTC.